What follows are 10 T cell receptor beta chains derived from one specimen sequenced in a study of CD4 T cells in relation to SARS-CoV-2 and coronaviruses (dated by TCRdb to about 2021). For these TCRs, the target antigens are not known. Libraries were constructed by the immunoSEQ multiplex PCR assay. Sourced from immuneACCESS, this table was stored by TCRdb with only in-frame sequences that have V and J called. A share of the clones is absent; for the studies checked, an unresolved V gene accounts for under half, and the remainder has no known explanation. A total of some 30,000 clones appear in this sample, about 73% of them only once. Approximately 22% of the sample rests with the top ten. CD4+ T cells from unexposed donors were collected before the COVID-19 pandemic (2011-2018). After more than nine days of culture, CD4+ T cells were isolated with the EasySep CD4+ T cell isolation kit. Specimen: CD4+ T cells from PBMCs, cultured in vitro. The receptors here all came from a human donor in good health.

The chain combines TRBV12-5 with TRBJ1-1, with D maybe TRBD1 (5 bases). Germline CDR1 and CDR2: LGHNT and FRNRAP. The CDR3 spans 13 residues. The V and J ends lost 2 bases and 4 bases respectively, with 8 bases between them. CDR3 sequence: CASGLSGGTEAFF. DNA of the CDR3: TGTGCTAGTGGTTTGTCGGGGGGCACTGAAGCTTTCTTT. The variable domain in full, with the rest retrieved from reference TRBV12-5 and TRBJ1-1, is DARVTQTPRHKVTEMGQEVTMRCQPILGHNTVFWYRQTMMQGLELLAYFRNRAPLDDSGMPKDRFSAEMPDATLATLKIQPSEPRDSAVYFCASGLSGGTEAFFGQGTRLTVV.

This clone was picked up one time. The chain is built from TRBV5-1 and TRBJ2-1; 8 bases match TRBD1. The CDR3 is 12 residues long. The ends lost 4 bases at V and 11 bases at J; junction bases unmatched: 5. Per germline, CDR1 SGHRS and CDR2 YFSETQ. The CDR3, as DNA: TGCGCCAGCAGCGCCGGACAGGGTAAGCAGTTCTTC. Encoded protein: CASSAGQGKQFF.

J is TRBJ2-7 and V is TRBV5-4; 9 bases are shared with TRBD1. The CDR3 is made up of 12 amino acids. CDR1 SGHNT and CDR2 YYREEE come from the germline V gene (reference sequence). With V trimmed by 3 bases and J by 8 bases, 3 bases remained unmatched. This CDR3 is CASSWDRAKQYF. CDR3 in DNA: TGTGCCAGCAGCTGGGACAGGGCCAAGCAGTACTTC.

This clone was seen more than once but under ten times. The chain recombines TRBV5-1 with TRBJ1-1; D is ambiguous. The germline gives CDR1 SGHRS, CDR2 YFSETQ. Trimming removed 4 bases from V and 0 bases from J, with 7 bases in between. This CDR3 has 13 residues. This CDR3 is CASSPGLNTEAFF. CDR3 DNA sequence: TGCGCCAGCAGCCCCGGCCTGAACACTGAAGCTTTCTTT.

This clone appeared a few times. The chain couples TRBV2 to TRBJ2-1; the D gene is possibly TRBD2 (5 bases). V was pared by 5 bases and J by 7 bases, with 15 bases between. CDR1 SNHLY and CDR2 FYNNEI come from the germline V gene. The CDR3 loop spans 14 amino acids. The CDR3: CASSWLAGGNEQFF. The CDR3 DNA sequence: TGTGCCAGCAGTTGGCTAGCAGGCGGGAATGAGCAGTTCTTC.

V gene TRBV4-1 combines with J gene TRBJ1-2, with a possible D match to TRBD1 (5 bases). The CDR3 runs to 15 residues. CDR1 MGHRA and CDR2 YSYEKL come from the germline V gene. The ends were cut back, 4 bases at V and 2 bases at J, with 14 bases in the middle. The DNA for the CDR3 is TGCGCCAGCAGCCCAGCGGGGGGTCCCAACTATGGCTACACCTTC. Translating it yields CASSPAGGPNYGYTF.

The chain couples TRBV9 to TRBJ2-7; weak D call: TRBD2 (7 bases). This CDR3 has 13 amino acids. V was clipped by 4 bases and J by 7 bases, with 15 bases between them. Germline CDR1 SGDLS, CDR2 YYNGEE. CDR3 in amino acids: CASSRGGAGEQYF. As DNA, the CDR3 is TGTGCCAGCAGCAGAGGGGGGGCGGGAGAGCAGTACTTC.

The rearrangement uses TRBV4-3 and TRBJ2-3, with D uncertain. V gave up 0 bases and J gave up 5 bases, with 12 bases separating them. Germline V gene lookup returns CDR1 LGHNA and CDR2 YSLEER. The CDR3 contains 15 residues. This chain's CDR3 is CASSQDPTFGDTQYF. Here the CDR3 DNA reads TGCGCCAGCAGCCAAGATCCCACCTTCGGAGATACGCAGTATTTT.

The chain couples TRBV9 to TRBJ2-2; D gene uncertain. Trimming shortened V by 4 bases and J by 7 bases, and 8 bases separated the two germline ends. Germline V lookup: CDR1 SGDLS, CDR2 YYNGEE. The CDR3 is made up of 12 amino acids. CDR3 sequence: CASSPQVGELFF. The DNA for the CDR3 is TGTGCCAGCAGCCCCCAGGTCGGGGAGCTGTTTTTT. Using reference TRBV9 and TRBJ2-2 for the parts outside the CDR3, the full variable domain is DSGVTQTPKHLITATGQRVTLRCSPRSGDLSVYWYQQSLDQGLQFLIQYYNGEERAKGNILERFSAQQFPDLHSELNLSSLELGDSALYFCASSPQVGELFFGEGSRLTVL.

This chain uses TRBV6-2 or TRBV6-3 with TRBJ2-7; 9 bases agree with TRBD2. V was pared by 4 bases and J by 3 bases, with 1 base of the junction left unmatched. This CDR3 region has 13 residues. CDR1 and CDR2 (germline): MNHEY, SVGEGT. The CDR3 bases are TGTGCCAGCAGTTTTAGCGGGGGCTACGAGCAGTACTTC. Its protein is CASSFSGGYEQYF.